A selection of T cell receptor beta chains follows, all from one sample in a study of long-term antiretroviral therapy in people with HIV. Generated by immunoSEQ multiplex PCR, the TCRdb table keeps only in-frame clones and is missing some. The sample has 24,000 or so clones; over 80% are singletons. The sample here was unsorted PBMCs, taken 4.1 to 4.5 years after starting antiretroviral therapy. These receptors originate from a man aged 25-45 years with HIV. CDR3s include the opening cysteine and the closing phenylalanine or tryptophan. The D gene is left open where the match is weak. The size of a clone is reported for some rows only, either as once, few or many, or as a class for expanded clones.

TRBD1	TRBV7-9	TRBJ1-6	.	TGTGCCAGCAGCGGGACAGGGGATTCACCCCTCCACTTT	CASSGTGDSPLHF
.	TRBV5-1	TRBJ1-5	.	TGCGCCAGCAGCTTGGAACCGGGTTTGGACCAGCCCCAGCATTTT	CASSLEPGLDQPQHF
.	TRBV5-6	TRBJ1-3	.	TGTGCCAGCAGCAGTACCGGGGCCTATACCCCCTCTGGAAACACCATATATTTT	CASSSTGAYTPSGNTIYF
TRBD2	TRBV5-1	TRBJ2-3	once	TGCGCCAGCAGCATAGGACTAGCGGGGGTCCTAGATACGCAGTATTTT	CASSIGLAGVLDTQYF
TRBD1	TRBV27	TRBJ1-4	.	TGTGCCAGCAGTCCCCTTCAAACGACAGGGGGAGATATCGAAAAACTGTTTTTT	CASSPLQTTGGDIEKLFF
.	TRBV7-8	TRBJ2-7	.	TGTGCCAGCAGCCCCCAGACAGTCTCCTACGAGCAGTACTTC	CASSPQTVSYEQYF
.	TRBV27	TRBJ1-5	.	TGTGCCAGCAGTTACAGGGGCAATCAGCCCCAGCATTTT	CASSYRGNQPQHF
.	TRBV10-2	TRBJ1-1	once	TGCGCCAGCAGTGCCCAGGAGTACACTGAAGCTTTCTTT	CASSAQEYTEAFF
TRBD2	TRBV25-1	TRBJ2-5	.	TGTGCCAGCAGTGAGGAGCGGGGGGGTCAAGAGACCCAGTACTTC	CASSEERGGQETQYF
.	TRBV6-5	TRBJ1-2	.	TGTGCCAGCAGAGACAAGGGAACCCACTATGGCTACACCTTC	CASRDKGTHYGYTF
TRBD1	TRBV5-1	TRBJ2-7	.	TGCGCCAGCAGCAAAGGACAGGGTGAACCCTACGAGCAGTACTTC	CASSKGQGEPYEQYF
TRBD1	TRBV18	TRBJ1-5	once	TGTGCCAGCTCGCGAACAGGGGGAAACAATCAGCCCCAGCATTTT	CASSRTGGNNQPQHF
TRBD2	TRBV2	TRBJ2-1	.	TGTGCCAGCAGGGAACTAGCGGGGGGGCCGGTTGAGCAGTTCTTC	CASRELAGGPVEQFF
.	TRBV5-5	TRBJ1-5	.	TGTGCCAGCAGCTACGGACGGTCACCCTCGAATAGCAATCAGCCCCAGCATTTT	CASSYGRSPSNSNQPQHF
.	TRBV7-9	TRBJ1-3	.	TGTGCCAGCAGCTACGGACAGTCTGATAGAAACACCATATATTTT	CASSYGQSDRNTIYF
TRBD1	TRBV5-1	TRBJ2-1	.	TGCGCCAGCAGCTCGGGACAGACCAATGAGCAGTTCTTC	CASSSGQTNEQFF
.	TRBV27	TRBJ2-7	.	TGTGCCAGCAGTTTATTAGCGGAACGGGAAGTAGACGAGCAGTACTTC	CASSLLAEREVDEQYF
.	TRBV9	TRBJ2-1	.	TGTGCCAGCAGCGTGTCTGGGGGCCAAGCTGAGCAGTTCTTC	CASSVSGGQAEQFF
.	TRBV7-6	TRBJ2-1	few	TGTGCCAGCAGCTTACAGGTAGACCGTGAGCAGTTCTTC	CASSLQVDREQFF
.	TRBV9	TRBJ1-6	.	TGTGCCAGCAGCCAAGATGCTGTGAGTAATTCACCCCTCCACTTT	CASSQDAVSNSPLHF
.	TRBV6-5	TRBJ2-5	.	TGTGCCAGCAGATCAAAGACTTCTAGGGGGACCCAGTACTTC	CASRSKTSRGTQYF
TRBD2	TRBV28	TRBJ2-1	.	TGTGCCAGCAGCCCCCTCCAGGAGCGGGAAGGGCAGTTCTTC	CASSPLQEREGQFF
.	TRBV19	TRBJ1-5	.	TGTGCCAGTAGTCCCGACGGTAATCAGCCCCAGCATTTT	CASSPDGNQPQHF
.	TRBV5-1	TRBJ2-7	.	TGCGCCAGCAGCTTGGCCAGAGTTTATCCGGACGAGCAGTACTTC	CASSLARVYPDEQYF
.	TRBV7-9	TRBJ2-7	.	TGTGCCAGCAGCTTAGTGGGGGATAGCGAGCAGTACTTC	CASSLVGDSEQYF
.	TRBV5-5	TRBJ1-1	.	TGTGCCAGCCGTCAAGGGGGCACTGAAGCTTTCTTT	CASRQGGTEAFF
TRBD1	TRBV28	TRBJ1-2	.	TGTGCCAGCAGCCGGCCACAGGGGGCTTTGAACTATGGCTACACCTTC	CASSRPQGALNYGYTF
.	TRBV2	TRBJ1-5	few	TGTGCCAGCAGTGTGAGGGGCGCGAGCAATCAGCCCCAGCATTTT	CASSVRGASNQPQHF
TRBD2	TRBV19	TRBJ2-5	.	TGTGCCAGTAGTATGAAGTGGGCGGGGGGGCGAGAGACCCAGTACTTC	CASSMKWAGGRETQYF
TRBD2	TRBV11-1	TRBJ2-3	.	TGTGCCAGCAGCTTATCAAGCGGGGTCACAGATACGCAGTATTTT	CASSLSSGVTDTQYF
TRBD1	TRBV7-2	TRBJ1-2	.	TGTGCCAGCAGTCTGACCCGGACAGGCCGAGAGGGCTACACCTTC	CASSLTRTGREGYTF
.	TRBV6-1	TRBJ2-7	.	TGTGCCAGCAGTGAAGCGAAAGGGGCCAAAAGCGAGCAGTACTTC	CASSEAKGAKSEQYF
.	TRBV2	TRBJ2-3	.	TGTGCCAGCAGTTGGAAGGCCTCTAGCACAGATACGCAGTATTTT	CASSWKASSTDTQYF
TRBD1	TRBV5-1	TRBJ1-5	.	TGCGCCAGCAGCTTGGGACAGGGGGAAAATCAGCCCCAGCATTTT	CASSLGQGENQPQHF
.	TRBV5-1	TRBJ2-1	.	TGCGCCAGCAGCGAAGGGGGTTCCTACAATGAGCAGTTCTTC	CASSEGGSYNEQFF
.	TRBV10-2	TRBJ2-7	.	TGCGCCAGCAGTGAGGCGCCAGTATACGAGCAGTACTTC	CASSEAPVYEQYF
TRBD2	TRBV11-2	TRBJ2-1	.	TGTGCCAGCAGCATGGGACTAGGGTCCAATGAGCAGTTCTTC	CASSMGLGSNEQFF
TRBD1	TRBV19	TRBJ1-4	few	TGTGCCAGTAGTGTCCGGGACAGCCGTAACCGGCTGTTTTTT	CASSVRDSRNRLFF
.	TRBV10-1	TRBJ2-1	few	TGCGCCAGCAGTGAAGGGGGAAAGGTTTACAATGAGCAGTTCTTC	CASSEGGKVYNEQFF
TRBD2	TRBV5-6	TRBJ2-5	.	TGTGCCACCAGGACTAGCGGGCGCGAGACCCAGTACTTC	CATRTSGRETQYF
.	TRBV27	TRBJ2-7	few	TGTGCCAGCAGTCAAGACCGCTACTCCTACGAGCAGTACTTC	CASSQDRYSYEQYF
.	TRBV7-8	TRBJ1-1	few	TGTGCCAGCAGCTTAGCGGTTTCCAGTTATGAAGCTTTCTTT	CASSLAVSSYEAFF
.	TRBV9	TRBJ2-1	.	TGTGCCAGCAGCGTAGCCGCAGGGAACAATGAGCAGTTCTTC	CASSVAAGNNEQFF
TRBD2	TRBV7-9	TRBJ2-1	.	TGTGCCAGCAGCTTTATAACTAGCGACAATGAGCAGTTCTTC	CASSFITSDNEQFF
.	TRBV6-5	TRBJ2-7	.	TGTGCCAGCAGTTACTGGGCAGGGCCCTACGAGCAGTACTTC	CASSYWAGPYEQYF